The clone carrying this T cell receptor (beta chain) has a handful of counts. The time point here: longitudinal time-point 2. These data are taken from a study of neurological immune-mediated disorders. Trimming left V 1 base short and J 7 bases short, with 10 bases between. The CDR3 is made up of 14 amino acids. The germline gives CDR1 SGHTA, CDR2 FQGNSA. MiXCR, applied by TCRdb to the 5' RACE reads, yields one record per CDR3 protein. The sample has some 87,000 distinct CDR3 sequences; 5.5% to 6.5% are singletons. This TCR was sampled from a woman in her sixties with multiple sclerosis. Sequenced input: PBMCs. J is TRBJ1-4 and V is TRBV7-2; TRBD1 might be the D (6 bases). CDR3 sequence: CASSLVSQGEKLFF. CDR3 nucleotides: TGTGCCAGCAGCTTAGTATCACAGGGTGAAAAACTGTTTTTT.